This TCR beta chain was recorded in a study of cytomegalovirus exposure and HLA in healthy donors (dated by TCRdb to 2017 to 2019). Concerning the study at large: An earlier analysis of some 500 of the donors reported about 250 Gb of sequence data and 117 million unique TCR beta sequences from some 180 million T cells. A later analysis re-examined previously published TCR beta repertoires from roughly 650 donors and added high-resolution HLA genotyping to investigate patterns of TCR occurrence. A separate validation cohort of over a hundred different subjects was used in addition to the 666-subject first cohort. Typing coverage differed by locus: A, B, C, DRB1 and DQB1 were typed in about 620-630 donors, DQA1 in 500 to 550, DPA1 in 600 to 610, and DPB1 in just under 490. To decide whether each TCR beta V gene segment behaved as functional or pseudogenic, an earlier analysis of over 500 of the donors relied on high-throughput TCR beta sequencing. In the later analysis, no new phenotypic data were used to find candidate immune exposures; instead, reliance was placed on TCR beta sequences and their occurrence across donors. Of the roughly 400 genotyped donors, approximately 83% fell in the genetic ancestry cluster associated with self-reported Caucasian donors. The study profiled the T cell repertoires of hundreds of subjects by immunosequencing and related them to cytomegalovirus serostatus. Class I and class II HLA loci were covered by the typing at four-digit resolution. An early release covering about 600 HLA-typed donors comprised approximately 300 gigabases of sequencing data and 85 million or so unique TCR sequences. Donor age, sex, ethnicity and CMV serostatus were compiled alongside the repertoire data. All discovery cohort repertoires had been generated on a single sequencing platform. Because of strong linkage in the cohort, roughly five DR-DQ haplotypes were treated as single units for association and clustering. Among approximately 370 genotyped donors of the cohort, an average of roughly 230,000 unique TCR beta nucleotide sequences was sequenced per donor, of which approximately 18% were non-productive. Genome-wide SNP genotypes for about 65% of the 666 donors were used in a later genetic analysis, which treated that subset as a discovery cohort. The study aimed to test whether cataloging public T cell receptors could reveal signatures of past pathogen exposure. To predict cytomegalovirus infection status, the study brought together high-throughput TCR immunosequencing, statistical association of individual TCRs with disease status, and machine learning. The study at large found these results: The authors suggested that the approach could potentially be extended to other disease states and immunological phenotypes. An association between a missense DCLRE1C variant and V-gene and J-gene trimming of TCR beta chains was found in a later genetic analysis and replicated in an independent cohort. The cohort was sequenced for TCR beta chains only, and without alpha or paired-chain data the features that could be detected were limited. When HLA alleles, especially DR and DQ, strongly co-occurred, TCR associations were difficult to assign to individual alleles. Correlated functional status among segregating V segments might reflect linkage disequilibrium, but an unknown experimental factor could not be ruled out. At a false discovery rate of 0.05, a later analysis linked about 17,000 TCR beta sequences to specific HLA alleles. A later analysis reported that several top co-occurrence clusters appeared linked to parvovirus B19, influenza, CMV and Epstein-Barr virus. A later analysis found that most CMV-associated TCR beta chains appeared HLA-restricted, with HLA associations seemingly driven largely by CMV exposure. Compared with the approximately 700-donor mean, donors in an Asian-associated ancestry cluster had fewer N-insertions in productive TCRs, according to a later genetic analysis. A group of highly shared sequence variants was considered likely to be a technical artifact of the sequencing pipeline. In a later analysis, HLA-associated TCR beta chains were found to be more clonally expanded and to have lower generation probabilities than equally common non-associated chains. A further reported finding was that TCR beta sequences accurately predicted the HLA-A and HLA-B alleles for most subjects in the first cohort. The earlier analysis of approximately 560 of the donors excluded fewer than 20 rarely observed V segments, including chromosome 9 orphons, because counts were too low. CMV serostatus was the only immune exposure information available for the cohort. In vitro tests confirmed that three of the cytomegalovirus-associated TCR beta chains recognize cytomegalovirus antigens. Sequencing depth was assumed to be roughly uniform across donors in the presence/absence analyses, though that assumption may not hold. Most TCR sequences were seen in very few donors, while some public TCRs were found in many individuals. Because some donors lacked HLA typing at each locus, the association tests relied only on the typed subset. According to a later analysis, TCR association rates differed among HLA loci, with DRB1 alleles showing the most associated TCRs and HLA-C alleles showing the fewest. Some IMGT-functional V segments, including TRBV6-2 and TRBV6-3, could not be told apart with the 87-base-pair reads, so those segments were excluded. The classifier was reported to diagnose cytomegalovirus status with high specificity and sensitivity in both the original cohort and the validation cohort. Broadly in line with IMGT annotations, most TCR beta V segments showed up in productive rearrangements about 87% or about 30% of the time in an earlier analysis of 450 to 750 of the donors. The study gave a list of under 200 TCR beta chains associated with cytomegalovirus.

Notes on this clone: Its antigen has not been determined. Per-base qualities were not stored, and no clone one base away is much larger.

In total, more than 500 healthy bone marrow donors made up the cohort. All cohort members were sampled while nominally healthy, although unrecorded immune exposures were likely present. The donor tested CMV seronegative and was one of the 352 seronegative cohort members. A peripheral blood sample was collected from each donor, and TCR beta sequencing was performed on peripheral blood mononuclear cells. Genomic DNA extraction from the blood cell samples was performed with the Qiagen DNeasy Blood Extraction Kit. Its CDR3 holds 15 amino acids, cysteine through phenylalanine. Only the CDR3 DNA is retained, 45 bases long and in frame from the first base. The germline V and J ends show losses of 4 bases and 3 bases respectively, and no gene match explains 8 bases of the junction. The germline V gene gives CDR1 as MNHEY and CDR2 as SVGAGI. The library was obtained by the immunoSEQ multiplex PCR assay. The multiplex PCR relied on a mix of 60 forward primers for TCR Vbeta segments and 13 reverse primers for TCR Jbeta segments. The CDR3 region of rearranged TCR beta genes was amplified from genomic DNA by a multiplex PCR assay. The amplified TCR beta libraries were sequenced on the Illumina HiSeq System as 87-base-pair reads. Per the source publication's procedure: A later analysis tallied around 82 million unique TCR beta chains across the 700 or so repertoires, and about 12 million of those chains were shared by two or more donors. A nearest-neighbor algorithm error-corrected the raw reads and collapsed the reads into unique sequences, merging closely related sequences to remove PCR and sequencing errors. Alignment of CDR3 sequences to IMGT reference sequences was used to assign V, D and J gene segments. For a sequence to be retained, a match of at least six nucleotides to both a V gene segment and a J gene segment was required. Rearrangements were classified as productive when the CDR3 lacked stop codons and remained in frame with V and J, and all other rearrangements were classified as non-productive. Following IMGT convention, CDR3 was defined as the stretch from the second conserved V-encoded cysteine to the conserved J-encoded phenylalanine. In an earlier analysis of more than 550 of the donors, sequences lacking an unambiguous match to a single V gene segment were excluded. An earlier analysis of just under 600 of the donors called V segments functional above 56.7% productive rearrangements and segregating when the between-donor standard deviation exceeded 5%. A statistical classification framework was built for diagnosing cytomegalovirus status from the catalog of TCR beta chain sequences. In a later analysis, TCR nucleotide sequences were compared against IMGT/GENE-DB human TR gene sequences so that V and J genes could be assigned. In a later analysis, CDR3 sequences and most-parsimonious VDJ recombination scenarios were assigned using the TCRdist pipeline. In a later analysis, every TCR beta chain was defined by the combination of its CDR3 amino acid sequence and its V-gene family, and reads without a unique V-gene family were dropped. To address suspected cross-contamination and a sequencing artifact, a later analysis removed 550 to 750 highly shared, low-generation-probability nucleotide sequences. In a later analysis, a clonal expansion index for each public chain was calculated from normalized within-repertoire ranks of inferred template counts. In a later analysis, generation probabilities were computed with a VDJ recombination model fitted to out-of-frame rearrangements, and the resulting probabilities were checked against IGoR. Hypergeometric tests were used in a later analysis to score TCR-TCR, TCR-HLA and TCR-CMV co-occurrence, with a repertoire-size bias correction applied to the TCR pairs. In a later analysis, false discovery rates were estimated by permuting HLA or CMV assignments 20 times. In a later analysis, co-occurring TCRs were grouped with DBSCAN, and TCRdist sequence similarity was added when clustering was performed within HLA-allele-positive subsets. Co-occurrence clustering excluded repertoires with fewer than 30,000 or more than 120,000 public chains, plus five with anomalous nucleotide sharing. TCRdb took this table from immuneACCESS and kept in-frame rearrangements with V and J called. Such tables lack part of the clones; where checked against another copy, unresolved V genes explain under half of the gap, and the rest is unexplained. From that table come the V and J calls and clone size; the DNA was used to work out D and trimming. The sample includes 150,000 to 200,000 clones, with roughly 70% observed a single time. The ten largest account for about 2% of the sample.

The chain uses TRBV6-5 and TRBJ1-1, with 7 middle bases fitting TRBD1. The sequencing input was PBMCs. The source of this sequence is a woman between 25 and 40 years old in good health and CMV-seronegative. The nucleotide sequence is TGTGCCAGCAGTTCAGCGACAGGGTCGGACACTGAAGCTTTCTTT. Translated, it gives CASSSATGSDTEAFF.